This T cell receptor (beta chain) was observed in a study of CD8+CD57+ T cells in acquired aplastic anemia. The wider study: The study obtained an average of around 3.4 ug of DNA from sorted CD4+ and CD8+ cells. Findings and limits, study-wide: Overlap between patients and controls comprised about 28 CD8+ CDR3 sequences. The CD8+ Simpson's diversity of patients and controls was not significantly different.

Patients picked for sequencing had shown CD8+CD57+ cell expansion detected by flow cytometry. Each of the patients presented with severe acquired aplastic anemia. It was genomic DNA that served as the template for profiling TCR beta VDJ and CDR3. In TCRdb, the reads were re-called with MiXCR into one record per CDR3 protein. The profile shows hundreds of thousands of distinct CDR3 sequences, approximately 32% of them singletons. About this clonotype itself: Its specificity is unknown.

There are 17 residues in the CDR3. Germline CDR1 is MGHDK and CDR2 is SYGVNS. V was cut by 6 bases and J by 1 base, with 22 bases left in between. The chain is built from TRBV25-1 and TRBJ2-7; perhaps TRBD1 as D (6 bases). Source material: sorted CD4+, CD8+, or CD8+CD57+ T cells (not recorded which) from PBMCs. This receptor was taken from a human donor with aplastic anemia. CDR3 DNA: TGTGCCAGCAGCATCGGGACACCGTCACTGAGGTCCTACGAGCAGTACTTC. Translated, it gives CASSIGTPSLRSYEQYF.